This TCR beta chain was profiled in a study of blood T cell repertoires in COVID-19. Study at large: There were acute and convalescent COVID-19 samples, and they came from the United States, Italy and Spain. PBMCs, B-cell-depleted T cells, or T cells provided the cDNA or gDNA that made up the material.

This table comes from immunoSEQ multiplex PCR, and its TCRdb copy is limited to in-frame clones, with some not included. This table has 100,000 or so clones, under 95% appearing once. CDR3 length equals 14 residues. Germline loops: CDR1 MNHEY, CDR2 SVGAGI. V was clipped by 6 bases and J by 10 bases, with 21 bases between them. This sequence originates from a human donor with active COVID-19. The donor label of this sample is uncertain. Sequencing was carried out using peripheral blood. V and J are TRBV6-5 and TRBJ2-5, with a possible D match to TRBD1 (5 bases). The CDR3 DNA follows: TGTGCCAGCAGCCCCAGAACATCGGCAGGGCACCAGTACTTC. Protein sequence: CASSPRTSAGHQYF.